One T cell receptor (beta chain) is described in this entry. The record originates from a study of blood T cell repertoires in COVID-19. Study summary: There were acute and convalescent COVID-19 samples, and they came from the United States, Italy and Spain. T cells, B-cell-depleted T cells, or PBMCs provided the cDNA or gDNA that served as material.

Recruited during active infection, patients (from Seattle) were subsequently followed longitudinally. Original handling: Estimation of nucleated cell counts was performed using reference gene primer amplification. Libraries were prepared by immunoSEQ multiplex PCR; TCRdb keeps only in-frame clonotypes and omits some of them. The DNA gave D and trimming, while V, J and clone size come from that table. Of hundreds of thousands of clones in the sample, roughly 92% are singletons; the top ten hold around 0.84%. This CDR3 region has 14 residues. With V trimmed by 6 bases and J by 6 bases, 6 bases remained unmatched. CDR1 and CDR2 (germline): MNHEY, SVGAGI.

This clonotype originated in a man in his sixties with COVID-19, enrolled during active disease. V gene TRBV6-5 combines with J gene TRBJ1-2, with 11 bases fitting TRBD1. The sample taken for sequencing was peripheral blood. The CDR3 region has the DNA TGTGCCAGCAGACAATGGACAGGGGGCGATGGCTACACCTTC. Protein sequence: CASRQWTGGDGYTF.